The sequence of this T cell receptor beta chain was determined in a study of T cell repertoires in cytomegalovirus infection. Study in general: Selection of CMV epitopes for the study included recently identified HLA-C-restricted and well-studied HLA-B-restricted ones. From public TCR beta signatures came an indication of both CMV infection and matching HLA type.

Points from the study as a whole: It was HLA-C-restricted CMV-specific TCR beta clonotypes that dominated the response ex vivo. Frequencies of public TCR beta families were cumulated, and this identified carriers of CMV plus the relevant HLA.

TCRdb re-derived calls from the reads in MiXCR, one entry per CDR3 protein. This table has fewer than 70,000 distinct CDR3 sequences, around 28% appearing once. V was shortened by 2 bases and J by 0 bases, with 11 bases between the two germline ends. The CDR3 has 17 residues. CDR1 is MNHNS and CDR2 is SASEGT in the germline V gene. Many counts were recorded for this clonotype. The antigen is not known. The material was CD8+ T cells from cultured PBMCs, obtained from culture after CMV antigen stimulation. This clonotype was obtained from a human donor in good health (CMV status not recorded). Some clones in this sample may be carry-over from other donors' samples. V and J are TRBV6-1 and TRBJ1-6, with D uncertain. The CDR3 is CASSESEISSYNSPLHF. The CDR3 bases are TGTGCCAGCAGTGAATCGGAGATTAGCTCCTATAATTCACCCCTCCACTTT.